This is a list of T cell receptor beta chains from one sample in a study of blood T cell repertoires in COVID-19. Only in-frame clones appear in the TCRdb table, and some are missing; sequencing was by immunoSEQ multiplex PCR. Counted here are over 120,000 clones, around 88% occurring once; the ten biggest clones make up around 2.9%. The sequencing input was peripheral blood. These receptors came from a man aged 55 to 70 with active or convalescent COVID-19. Each CDR3 is given with its conserved first and last residue. A D gene is named only where the DNA matches it firmly. Expanded clones are given a class, and other clones once, few, many or no size at all.

D	V	J	size	CDR3	DNA
.	TRBV24-1	TRBJ2-5	.	CATSLRETQYF	TGTGCCACCAGTTTGCGGGAGACCCAGTACTTC
.	TRBV11-3	TRBJ2-2	.	CASSQTNTGELFF	TGTGCCAGCAGCCAGACGAACACCGGGGAGCTGTTTTTT
TRBD1	TRBV5-5	TRBJ2-3	.	CASSSSGTGVSDTQYF	TGTGCCAGCAGCTCCTCCGGGACAGGGGTATCGGATACGCAGTATTTT
TRBD1	TRBV6-4	TRBJ1-6	.	CASSDSRTGGNSPLHF	TGTGCCAGCAGTGACTCTAGGACAGGGGGTAATTCACCCCTCCACTTT
.	TRBV24-1	TRBJ2-3	few	CATSEAQGRRSTDTQYF	TGTGCCACCAGTGAAGCGCAGGGGCGGCGTAGCACAGATACGCAGTATTTT
.	TRBV7-2	TRBJ1-2	.	CASSLGERDYGYTF	TGTGCCAGCAGCTTAGGAGAGAGGGACTATGGCTACACCTTC
.	TRBV12-3/TRBV12-4	TRBJ1-2	.	CASSQRQSYTF	TGTGCCAGCAGTCAAAGACAGAGCTACACCTTC
.	TRBV5-1	TRBJ2-3	.	CASSFLAPADTQYF	TGCGCCAGCAGCTTTCTAGCGCCCGCCGATACGCAGTATTTT
TRBD1	TRBV5-6	TRBJ1-2	few	CASSSGQTFSYLAF	TGTGCCAGCAGCTCGGGACAGACGTTTAGCTATCTGGCCTTC
TRBD2	TRBV4-2	TRBJ2-1	.	CASSQSGGAQYEQFF	TGTGCCAGCAGCCAAAGCGGGGGGGCGCAGTATGAGCAGTTCTTC
TRBD2	TRBV4-1	TRBJ2-1	.	CASSQALAGPYNEQFF	TGCGCCAGCAGCCAAGCACTAGCGGGGCCTTACAATGAGCAGTTCTTC
TRBD1	TRBV28	TRBJ1-2	.	CASRPGTGGDGYTF	TGTGCCAGCAGACCCGGGACAGGGGGCGATGGCTACACCTTC
.	TRBV7-8	TRBJ1-4	.	CASSLVTAANEKLFF	TGTGCCAGCAGCTTAGTTACAGCAGCTAATGAAAAACTGTTTTTT
TRBD2	TRBV24-1	TRBJ2-1	.	CATSDLSGGRLDNEQFF	TGTGCCACCAGTGATTTATCAGGCGGGAGACTTGACAATGAGCAGTTCTTC
.	TRBV18	TRBJ1-1	.	CASCSLTGSPEAFF	TGTGCCAGCTGTAGCCTAACAGGGTCCCCTGAAGCTTTCTTT
.	TRBV2	TRBJ2-2	.	CASSPTRGGTGELFF	TGTGCCAGCAGTCCTACGCGGGGTGGCACCGGGGAGCTGTTTTTT
TRBD1	TRBV28	TRBJ1-4	.	CASSPLRVEGAKLFF	TGTGCCAGCAGTCCTCTCAGGGTCGAGGGGGCGAAACTGTTTTTT
TRBD2	TRBV6-5	TRBJ2-1	.	CASSTTSGQFF	TGTGCCAGCAGTACGACTAGCGGGCAGTTCTTC
TRBD1	TRBV13	TRBJ2-5	once	CASSQWTGETQYF	TGTGCCAGCAGCCAATGGACAGGGGAGACCCAGTACTTC
.	TRBV5-4	TRBJ2-2	.	CASSPGDADTGELFF	TGTGCCAGCAGCCCGGGGGACGCAGACACCGGGGAGCTGTTTTTT
.	TRBV7-8	TRBJ2-7	.	CASGTGSYEQYF	TGTGCCAGCGGAACAGGTTCCTACGAGCAGTACTTC
TRBD2	TRBV25-1	TRBJ2-5	.	CASSEGLLAGTETQYF	TGTGCCAGCAGTGAAGGTCTTCTAGCGGGAACAGAGACCCAGTACTTC
.	TRBV10-3	TRBJ1-3	.	CAISESITVPGNTIYF	TGTGCCATCAGTGAGTCTATAACAGTCCCGGGAAACACCATATATTTT
.	TRBV19	TRBJ1-5	.	CASSSQSPGYNQPQHF	TGTGCCAGTAGTAGCCAATCCCCGGGGTACAATCAGCCCCAGCATTTT
.	TRBV30	TRBJ1-2	.	CAWSYSGANYGYTF	TGTGCCTGGAGTTATAGTGGGGCCAACTATGGCTACACCTTC
.	TRBV27	TRBJ2-6	.	CASSLRGGGNSGANVLTF	TGTGCCAGCAGTTTACGAGGGGGAGGGAACTCTGGGGCCAACGTCCTGACTTTC
TRBD1	TRBV11-3	TRBJ2-2	.	CASSLGTGNGGELFF	TGTGCCAGCAGCCTCGGGACAGGGAACGGCGGGGAGCTGTTTTTT
.	TRBV13	TRBJ1-1	.	CASSPGQLNTEAFF	TGTGCCAGCAGCCCCGGACAGTTGAACACTGAAGCTTTCTTT
TRBD1	TRBV4-1	TRBJ2-1	.	CASSQGTGGEQFF	TGCGCCAGCAGCCAAGGGACAGGGGGCGAGCAGTTCTTC
.	TRBV5-1	TRBJ2-2	.	CASSLGQYTGELFF	TGCGCCAGCAGCTTGGGACAGTACACCGGGGAGCTGTTTTTT
TRBD2	TRBV3-1/TRBV3-2	TRBJ2-3	.	CASSQEGLAGDTDTQYF	TGTGCCAGCAGCCAAGAGGGACTAGCGGGGGACACAGATACGCAGTATTTT
.	TRBV4-3	TRBJ1-2	few	CASSQALGLNYGYTF	TGCGCCAGCAGCCAAGCTTTGGGGCTTAACTATGGCTACACCTTC
.	TRBV9	TRBJ1-1	.	CASSVTGNMNTEAFF	TGTGCCAGCAGCGTAACAGGGAACATGAACACTGAAGCTTTCTTT
TRBD2	TRBV7-3	TRBJ2-1	.	CASSSGLAAYNEQFF	TGTGCCAGCAGCTCTGGACTAGCGGCCTACAATGAGCAGTTCTTC
.	TRBV28	TRBJ1-1	.	CASIRDSLNTEAFF	TGTGCCAGCATAAGGGACTCCTTGAACACTGAAGCTTTCTTT
TRBD1	TRBV2	TRBJ1-2	.	CASSGDSIYGYTF	TGTGCCAGCAGCGGGGACAGCATATATGGCTACACCTTC
TRBD2	TRBV2	TRBJ2-1	.	CASSEASGGNEQFF	TGTGCCAGCAGTGAGGCTAGCGGGGGGAATGAGCAGTTCTTC
TRBD2	TRBV18	TRBJ2-1	.	CASSPPTSGGLEQFF	TGTGCCAGCTCACCACCCACTAGCGGGGGACTTGAGCAGTTCTTC
TRBD1	TRBV5-1	TRBJ2-7	few	CASSVGTGGKEQYF	TGCGCCAGCAGCGTCGGGACAGGGGGCAAGGAGCAGTACTTC
.	TRBV15	TRBJ2-7	.	CATSRDRREEQYF	TGTGCCACCAGCAGAGATCGCAGGGAAGAGCAGTACTTC
.	TRBV7-2	TRBJ1-1	.	CASSPPDRFTEAFF	TGTGCCAGCAGCCCTCCCGACAGGTTCACTGAAGCTTTCTTT
.	TRBV18	TRBJ1-5	.	CASSPTATQPQHF	TGTGCCAGCTCACCGACAGCCACTCAGCCCCAGCATTTT
TRBD2	TRBV7-2	TRBJ2-3	.	CASSLFAISGGAGNTQYF	TGTGCCAGCAGCTTATTCGCGATTAGCGGGGGGGCGGGAAATACGCAGTATTTT
.	TRBV7-2	TRBJ1-6	once	CASSRDNYNSPLHF	TGTGCCAGCAGCCGTGACAACTATAATTCACCCCTCCACTTT
.	TRBV5-1	TRBJ2-6	.	CASSLGSSGANVLTF	TGCGCCAGCAGCTTGGGGAGCTCTGGGGCCAACGTCCTGACTTTC
.	TRBV30	TRBJ1-3	.	CAWSKNRASGNTIYF	TGTGCCTGGAGTAAGAACAGGGCCTCTGGAAACACCATATATTTT
TRBD2	TRBV28	TRBJ2-1	.	CASSLTSGTSSYNEQFF	TGTGCCAGCAGTTTAACTAGCGGGACGTCCTCCTACAATGAGCAGTTCTTC
.	TRBV9	TRBJ1-2	.	CASSPSPSGSNRGYTF	TGTGCCAGCAGCCCTTCTCCCTCAGGCAGCAATCGTGGCTACACCTTC
.	TRBV19	TRBJ2-1	.	CASMAVELASSYNEQFF	TGTGCCAGTATGGCCGTTGAGCTAGCCAGCTCCTACAATGAGCAGTTCTTC
TRBD1	TRBV2	TRBJ2-2	.	CASNSQGARSTGELFF	TGTGCCAGCAACTCACAGGGGGCGCGTAGCACCGGGGAGCTGTTTTTT
TRBD1	TRBV6-5	TRBJ1-5	.	CASFGTGSYQPQHF	TGTGCCAGCTTCGGGACAGGGTCGTATCAGCCCCAGCATTTT
TRBD2	TRBV5-1	TRBJ2-5	.	CASSPGTSGAETQYF	TGCGCCAGCAGCCCGGGGACTAGCGGGGCCGAGACCCAGTACTTC
.	TRBV19	TRBJ2-3	.	CASSNGRQESQYF	TGTGCCAGTAGTAATGGGAGACAGGAATCGCAGTATTTT